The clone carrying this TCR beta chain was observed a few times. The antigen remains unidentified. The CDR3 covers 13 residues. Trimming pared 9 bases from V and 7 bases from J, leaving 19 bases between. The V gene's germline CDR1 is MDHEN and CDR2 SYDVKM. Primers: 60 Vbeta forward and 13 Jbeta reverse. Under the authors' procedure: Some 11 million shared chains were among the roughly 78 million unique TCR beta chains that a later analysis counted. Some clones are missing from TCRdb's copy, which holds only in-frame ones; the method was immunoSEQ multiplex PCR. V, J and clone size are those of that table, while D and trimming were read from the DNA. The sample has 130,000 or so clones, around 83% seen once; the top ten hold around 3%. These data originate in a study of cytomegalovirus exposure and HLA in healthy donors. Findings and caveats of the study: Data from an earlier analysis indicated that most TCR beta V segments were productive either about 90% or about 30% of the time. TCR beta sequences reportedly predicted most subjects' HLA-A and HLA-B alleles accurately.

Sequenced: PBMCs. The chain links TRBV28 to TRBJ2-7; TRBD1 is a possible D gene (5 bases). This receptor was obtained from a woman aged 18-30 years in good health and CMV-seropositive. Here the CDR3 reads CASLRAEPWEQYF. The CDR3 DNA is TGTGCCAGTCTCAGGGCCGAACCGTGGGAGCAGTACTTC.